The present entry profiles one TCR beta chain with its context. Its specificity is unknown. Additional DNA sequences in this sample encode the identical CDR3. The CDR3 covers 13 residues. Looked up from germline, CDR1 is KGHSH and CDR2 is LQKENI. Trimming left V 2 bases short and J 4 bases short, with 6 bases between. The entry originates in a study of shared clonotypes between healthy human individuals. Whole-study results and caveats: The authors sampled blood alone, and tissue repertoires likely differ. Rarefaction gave evidence that sorted-subset sequencing remained incomplete despite large depth. Limited genetic and exposure-history diversity came from having few donors.

Deep was the level at which the assay was run. Clones were sequenced by immunoSEQ multiplex PCR, and TCRdb holds only the in-frame ones, with some missing. The sample yields a few million clones, more than 80% seen once. The chain carries TRBV18 and TRBJ1-5; no definite D call. Source material: naive CD4+ T cells sorted from blood. The subset is: CD45RA+ positively selected. The clonotype was recovered from a man younger than 35 in good health. DNA of the CDR3: TGTGCCAGCTCACCAGCGGAGAATCAGCCCCAGCATTTT. Residues: CASSPAENQPQHF.